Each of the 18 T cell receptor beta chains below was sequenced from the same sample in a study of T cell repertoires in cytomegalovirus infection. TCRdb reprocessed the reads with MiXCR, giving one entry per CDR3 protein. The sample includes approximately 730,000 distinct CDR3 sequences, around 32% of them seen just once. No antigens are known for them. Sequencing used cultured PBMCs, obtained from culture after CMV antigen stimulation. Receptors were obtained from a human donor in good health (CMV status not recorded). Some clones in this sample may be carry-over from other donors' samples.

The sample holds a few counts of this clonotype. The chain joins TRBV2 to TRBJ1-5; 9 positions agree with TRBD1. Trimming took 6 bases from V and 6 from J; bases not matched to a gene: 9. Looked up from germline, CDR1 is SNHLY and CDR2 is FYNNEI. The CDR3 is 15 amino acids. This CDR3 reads CASRDRDRVSQPQHF. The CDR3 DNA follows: TGTGCCAGCAGAGACCGGGACAGGGTGAGTCAGCCCCAGCATTTT. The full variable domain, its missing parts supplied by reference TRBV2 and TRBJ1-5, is EPEVTQTPSHQVTQMGQEVILRCVPISNHLYFYWYRQILGQKVEFLVSFYNNEISEKSEIFDDQFSVERPDGSNFTLKIRSTKLEDSAMYFCASRDRDRVSQPQHFGDGTRLSIL.

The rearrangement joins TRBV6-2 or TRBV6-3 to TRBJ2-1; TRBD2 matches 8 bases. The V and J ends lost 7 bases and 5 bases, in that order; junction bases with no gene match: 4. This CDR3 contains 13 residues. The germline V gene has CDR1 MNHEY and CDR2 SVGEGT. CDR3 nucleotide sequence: TGTGCCAGCAAGGGACTAGTGAACAATGAGCAGTTCTTC. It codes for CASKGLVNNEQFF.

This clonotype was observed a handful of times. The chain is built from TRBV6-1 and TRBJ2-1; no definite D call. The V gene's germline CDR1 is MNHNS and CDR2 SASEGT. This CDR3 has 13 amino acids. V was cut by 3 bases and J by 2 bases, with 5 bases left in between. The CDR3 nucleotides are TGTGCCAGCAGTGATTACGCCTACAATGAGCAGTTCTTC. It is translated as CASSDYAYNEQFF.

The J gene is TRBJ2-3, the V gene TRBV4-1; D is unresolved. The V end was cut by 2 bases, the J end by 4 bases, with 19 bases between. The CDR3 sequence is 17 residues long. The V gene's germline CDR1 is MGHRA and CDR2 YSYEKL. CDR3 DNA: TGCGCCAGCAGCCAAACGTCCAGGAGAGGTCGCGCAGATACGCAGTATTTT. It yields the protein CASSQTSRRGRADTQYF.

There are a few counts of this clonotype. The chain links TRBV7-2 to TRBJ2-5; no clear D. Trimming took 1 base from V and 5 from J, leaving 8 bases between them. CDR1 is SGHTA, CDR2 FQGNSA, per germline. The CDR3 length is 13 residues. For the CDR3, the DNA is TGTGCCAGCAGCTTAGAATTCGGGGAGACCCAGTACTTC. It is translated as CASSLEFGETQYF.

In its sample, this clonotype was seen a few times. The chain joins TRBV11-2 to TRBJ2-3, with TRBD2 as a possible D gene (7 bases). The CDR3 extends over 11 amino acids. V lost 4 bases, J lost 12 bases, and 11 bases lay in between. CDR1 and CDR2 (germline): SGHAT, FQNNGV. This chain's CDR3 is CASSWGGAQYF. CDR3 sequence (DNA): TGTGCCAGCAGCTGGGGGGGGGCCCAGTATTTT.

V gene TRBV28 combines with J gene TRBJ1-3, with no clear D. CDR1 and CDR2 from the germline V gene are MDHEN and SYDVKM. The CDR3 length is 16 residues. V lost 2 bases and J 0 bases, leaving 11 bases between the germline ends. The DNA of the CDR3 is TGTGCCAGCAGTTTAAGTCCGCCTTACTCTGGAAACACCATATATTTT. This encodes CASSLSPPYSGNTIYF.

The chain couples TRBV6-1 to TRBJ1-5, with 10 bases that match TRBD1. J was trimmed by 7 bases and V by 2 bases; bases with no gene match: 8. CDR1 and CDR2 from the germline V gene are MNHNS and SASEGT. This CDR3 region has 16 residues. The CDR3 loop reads CASSESRTGGGQPQHF. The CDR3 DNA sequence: TGTGCCAGCAGTGAATCCCGGACAGGGGGTGGCCAGCCCCAGCATTTT.

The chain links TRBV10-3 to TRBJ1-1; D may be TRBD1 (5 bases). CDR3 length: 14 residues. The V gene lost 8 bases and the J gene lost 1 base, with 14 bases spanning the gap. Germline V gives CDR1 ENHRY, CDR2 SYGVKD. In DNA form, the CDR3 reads TGTGCCATCGGTTGGGGCAGCCCGAACACTGAAGCTTTCTTT. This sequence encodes CAIGWGSPNTEAFF.

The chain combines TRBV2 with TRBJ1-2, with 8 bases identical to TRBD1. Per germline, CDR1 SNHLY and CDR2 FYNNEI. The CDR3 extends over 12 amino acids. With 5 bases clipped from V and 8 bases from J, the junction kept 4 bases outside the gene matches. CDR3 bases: TGTGCCAGCAGTACGGACAGGGCAGGCTACACCTTC. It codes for CASSTDRAGYTF.

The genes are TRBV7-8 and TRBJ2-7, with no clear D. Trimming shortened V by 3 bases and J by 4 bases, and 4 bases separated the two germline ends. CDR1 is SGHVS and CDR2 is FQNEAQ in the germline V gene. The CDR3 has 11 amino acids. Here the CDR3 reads CASSFQYEQYF. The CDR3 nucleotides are TGTGCCAGCAGCTTTCAATACGAGCAGTACTTC.

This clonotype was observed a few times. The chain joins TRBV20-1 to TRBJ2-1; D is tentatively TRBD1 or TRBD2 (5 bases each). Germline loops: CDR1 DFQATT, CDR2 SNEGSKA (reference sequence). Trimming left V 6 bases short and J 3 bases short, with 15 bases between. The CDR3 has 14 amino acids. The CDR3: CSANRDPRYNEQFF. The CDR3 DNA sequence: TGCAGTGCCAACCGGGACCCCCGCTACAATGAGCAGTTCTTC.

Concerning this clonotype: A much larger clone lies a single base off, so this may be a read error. CDR3: CATSDFATDTQYF. The CDR3 nucleotides are TGTGCCACCAGTGATTTCGCCACAGATACGCAGTATTTT. The V and J genes are TRBV24-1 and TRBJ2-3; no definite D call. Germline V CDR1 and CDR2: KGHDR, SFDVKD. The CDR3 is 13 residues long. V lost 1 base and J 2 bases, leaving 3 bases between the germline ends.

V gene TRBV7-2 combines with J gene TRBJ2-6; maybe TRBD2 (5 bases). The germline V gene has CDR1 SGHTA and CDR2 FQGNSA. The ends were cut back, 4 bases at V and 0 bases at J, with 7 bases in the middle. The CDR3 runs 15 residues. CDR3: CASSSGDSGANVLTF. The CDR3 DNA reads TGTGCCAGCAGCTCCGGGGACTCTGGGGCCAACGTCCTGACTTTC.

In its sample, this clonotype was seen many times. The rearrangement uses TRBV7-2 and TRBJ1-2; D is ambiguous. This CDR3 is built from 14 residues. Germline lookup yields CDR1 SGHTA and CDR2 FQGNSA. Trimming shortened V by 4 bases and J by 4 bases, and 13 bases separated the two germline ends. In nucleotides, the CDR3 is TGTGCCAGCAGCTCTAAAAAAGGTCCCTATGGCTACACCTTC. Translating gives CASSSKKGPYGYTF. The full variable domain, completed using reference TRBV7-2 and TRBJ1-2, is GAGVSQSPSNKVTEKGKDVELRCDPISGHTALYWYRQSLGQGLEFLIYFQGNSAPDKSGLPSDRFSAERTGGSVSTLTIQRTQQEDSAVYLCASSSKKGPYGYTFGSGTRLTVV.

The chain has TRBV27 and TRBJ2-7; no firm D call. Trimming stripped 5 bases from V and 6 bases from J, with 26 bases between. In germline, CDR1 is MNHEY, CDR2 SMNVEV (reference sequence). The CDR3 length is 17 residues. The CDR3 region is CASSRSLVGYRPGEQYF. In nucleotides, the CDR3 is TGTGCCAGCAGTCGAAGTCTCGTAGGGTATAGACCAGGCGAGCAGTACTTC.

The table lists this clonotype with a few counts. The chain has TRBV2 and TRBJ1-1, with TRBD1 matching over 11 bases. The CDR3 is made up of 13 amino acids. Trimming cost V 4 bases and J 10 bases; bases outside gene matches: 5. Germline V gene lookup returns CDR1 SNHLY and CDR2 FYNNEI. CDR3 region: CASSGTGGEVAFF. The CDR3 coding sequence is TGTGCCAGCAGTGGGACAGGGGGCGAAGTAGCTTTCTTT.

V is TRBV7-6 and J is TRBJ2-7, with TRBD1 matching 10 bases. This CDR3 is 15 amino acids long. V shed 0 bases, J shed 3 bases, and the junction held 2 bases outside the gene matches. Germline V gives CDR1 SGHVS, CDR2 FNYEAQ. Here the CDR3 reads CASSLAGQGNYEQYF. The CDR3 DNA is TGTGCCAGCAGCTTAGCGGGACAGGGGAACTACGAGCAGTACTTC. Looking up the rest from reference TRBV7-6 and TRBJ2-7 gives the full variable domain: GAGVSQSPRYKVTKRGQDVALRCDPISGHVSLYWYRQALGQGPEFLTYFNYEAQQDKSGLPNDRFSAERPEGSISTLTIQRTEQRDSAMYRCASSLAGQGNYEQYFGPGTRLTVT.